Listed below are T cell receptor beta chains from one sample, sequenced in a study of blood T cell repertoires in COVID-19. Some clones are missing from TCRdb's copy, which holds only in-frame ones; the method was immunoSEQ multiplex PCR. The table includes approximately 210,000 clones, 92% detected once. Specimen: peripheral blood. The receptor set was obtained from a man aged 25-40 years with acute or convalescent COVID-19. Both conserved end residues are part of each CDR3. D genes are given only for firm matches.

>NA|TRBV20-1
CSASLGHGGSQFF
>TRBD1|TRBV29-1
CSVGPGQGTYEQYF
>NA|TRBV28
CASSRVGGGSNQPQHF
>NA|TRBV11-3
CASSNREPYNEQFF
>NA|TRBV21-1
CASSKRRRGKPDTQYF
>NA|TRBV14
CASSQDSLAKNIQYF
>NA|TRBV5-1
CASSSSGVGNTIYF
>NA|TRBV29-1
CSVDFVDTQYF
>TRBD1|TRBV28
CASSTHLDRAKETQYF
>NA|TRBV11-2
CASSSDGGAYDTQYF
>NA|TRBV6-5
CASSYRGDTEAFF
>TRBD1|TRBV28
CASSPGQGVNLYYGYTF
>NA|TRBV7-4
CASSLERLPRENQETQYF
>NA|TRBV6-5
CASSYSQGINQPQHF
>NA|TRBV9
CASSLGLMGREVGEQFF
>TRBD1|TRBV28
CASSFPNSRTGVYF
>NA|TRBV2
CASSGGGQRSNQPQHF
>NA|TRBV27
CASTSLDSYNSPLHF
>TRBD2|TRBV28
CASSPPQLAGNNEQFF
>NA|TRBV21-1
CASSWGVGETQYF
>TRBD1|TRBV24-1
CATSAQGAIPTQYF
>TRBD2|TRBV11-2
CASSLAGLAEVDTQYF
>NA|TRBV3-1/TRBV3-2
CASSHTFGSLNTGELFF
>NA|TRBV12-3/TRBV12-4
CASSLGTGYEQYF
>TRBD2|TRBV20-1
CSASRTAGPQHEQFF
>TRBD1|TRBV28
CASSWDRVDLEQYF
>NA|TRBV10-1
CASSEYRTNNEQFF
>TRBD1|TRBV19
CATNRGTGEAFF
>NA|TRBV3-1/TRBV3-2
CASVRGSGFMNTEAFF